The clone carrying this TCR beta chain has a single count. Original methodology: Nucleated cell counts were estimated from reference gene primer amplification. The data were produced by immunoSEQ multiplex PCR, yet TCRdb's version contains in-frame clones alone and is incomplete. Clone size and the V and J calls come from that table; the DNA yielded D and trimming. The table records roughly 220,000 clones, roughly 84% of them present only once. This entry is derived from a study of blood T cell repertoires in COVID-19. At the level of the study: Acute-phase and convalescent COVID-19 samples originated in the United States, Italy and Spain. T cells, B-cell-depleted T cells, or PBMCs supplied cDNA or gDNA.

The V gene end was trimmed by 7 bases and the J gene end by 3 bases; junction bases not matched to a gene: 12. The CDR3 totals 16 residues. Per the germline V gene, CDR1 is LGHNT and CDR2 is FRNRAP. The V gene is TRBV12-5, the J gene TRBJ2-3; 8 bases are shared with TRBD2. The clonotype originates from a young man with active or convalescent COVID-19. The sequencing sample was made of peripheral blood. The CDR3 loop reads CASASTGTSKTDTQYF. CDR3 in DNA: TGTGCTAGTGCCAGCACCGGGACTAGTAAAACAGATACGCAGTATTTT.